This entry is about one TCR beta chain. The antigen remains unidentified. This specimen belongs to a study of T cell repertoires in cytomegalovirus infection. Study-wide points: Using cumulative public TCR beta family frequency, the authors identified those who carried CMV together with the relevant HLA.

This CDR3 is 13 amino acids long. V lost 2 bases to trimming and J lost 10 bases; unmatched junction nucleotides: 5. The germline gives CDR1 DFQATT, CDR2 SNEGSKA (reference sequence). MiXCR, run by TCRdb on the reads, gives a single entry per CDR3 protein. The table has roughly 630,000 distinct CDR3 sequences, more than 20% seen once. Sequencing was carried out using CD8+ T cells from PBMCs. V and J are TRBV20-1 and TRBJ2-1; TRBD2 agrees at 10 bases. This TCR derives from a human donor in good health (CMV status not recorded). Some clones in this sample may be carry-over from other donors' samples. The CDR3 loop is CSARQRGGWEQFF. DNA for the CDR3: TGCAGTGCTAGACAGCGGGGGGGCTGGGAGCAGTTCTTC.